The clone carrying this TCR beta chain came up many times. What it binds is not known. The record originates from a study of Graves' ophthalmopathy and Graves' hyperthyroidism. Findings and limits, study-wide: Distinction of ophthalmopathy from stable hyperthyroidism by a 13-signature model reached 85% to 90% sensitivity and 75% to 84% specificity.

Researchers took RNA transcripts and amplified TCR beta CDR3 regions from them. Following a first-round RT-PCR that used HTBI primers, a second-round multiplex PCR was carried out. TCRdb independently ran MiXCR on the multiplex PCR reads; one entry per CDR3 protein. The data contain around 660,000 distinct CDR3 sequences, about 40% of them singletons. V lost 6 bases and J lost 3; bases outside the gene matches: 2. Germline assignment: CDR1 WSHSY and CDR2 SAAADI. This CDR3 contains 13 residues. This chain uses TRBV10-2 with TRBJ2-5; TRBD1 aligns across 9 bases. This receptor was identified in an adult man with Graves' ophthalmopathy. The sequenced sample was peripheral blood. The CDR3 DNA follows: TGCGCCAGCAGCTGGACAGGGGAAGAGACCCAGTACTTC. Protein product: CASSWTGEETQYF.